The 19 T cell receptor beta chains presented below share a single source sample, sequenced in a study of T-cell memory formation after mild COVID-19. TCRdb independently ran MiXCR on the 5' RACE reads; one entry per CDR3 protein. The sample consists of roughly 150,000 distinct CDR3 sequences, 10% to 15% of them appearing once. Sequencing used PBMCs or a T cell subset sorted from them (not recorded which). These receptors were obtained from a man younger than 35 who had mild COVID-19 (a few samples of this study predate the infection). Cell type and time point are not known.

This clonotype occurred a few times. This chain links TRBV6-5 with TRBJ2-1; D is ambiguous. Germline loops: CDR1 MNHEY, CDR2 SVGAGI. The V and J ends lost 5 bases and 0 bases respectively, with 11 bases between them. The CDR3 sequence is 15 residues long. CDR3 region: CASSSTDSSYNEQFF. As DNA, the CDR3 is TGTGCCAGCAGTAGTACAGATAGCTCCTACAATGAGCAGTTCTTC.

This clonotype has more than one count but fewer than ten. The V gene is TRBV6-5, the J gene TRBJ2-7; D gene unclear. Looked up from germline, CDR1 is MNHEY and CDR2 is SVGAGI. This CDR3 is 13 amino acids long. V shed 0 bases and J shed 6 bases, with 9 bases lying between them. This CDR3 reads CASSYSRTSEQYV. The CDR3 coding sequence is TGTGCCAGCAGTTACTCTAGGACCTCCGAGCAGTACGTC.

This clonotype occurred a few times. The chain carries TRBV6-6 and TRBJ2-3; D remains ambiguous. Per the germline V gene, CDR1 is MNHNY and CDR2 is SVGAGI (reference sequence). The CDR3 loop spans 14 amino acids. Trimming shortened V by 3 bases and J by 0 bases, and 7 bases separated the two germline ends. CDR3 loop: CASSYLDSTDTQYF. In DNA form, the CDR3 reads TGTGCCAGCAGTTATTTGGACAGCACAGATACGCAGTATTTT.

The chain recombines TRBV4-3 with TRBJ2-6, with D perhaps TRBD1 (5 bases). Germline V CDR1 and CDR2: LGHNA, YSLEER. V was trimmed by 5 bases and J by 5 bases, leaving 16 bases between them. This CDR3 is built from 16 residues. CDR3 sequence: CASSYLPDSWANVLTF. The DNA of the CDR3 is TGCGCCAGCAGCTATCTCCCCGACAGTTGGGCCAACGTCCTGACTTTC.

This clonotype turned up a few times. The chain combines TRBV10-3 with TRBJ2-1; 8 bases line up with TRBD2. Trimming removed 6 bases from V and 6 bases from J; junction bases left unmatched: 4. The V gene's germline CDR1 is ENHRY and CDR2 SYGVKD. CDR3 length: 13 residues. This CDR3 is CAIRLADFNEQFF. CDR3 DNA sequence: TGTGCCATCAGACTAGCGGACTTCAATGAGCAGTTCTTC.

This clonotype was recorded a few times. The chain couples TRBV5-5 to TRBJ2-3, with 7 bases lining up with TRBD1. Germline V gene lookup returns CDR1 SGHKS and CDR2 YYEKEE (reference sequence). This CDR3 has 15 amino acids. J was trimmed by 3 bases and V by 3 bases; bases with no gene match: 7. The CDR3: CASSSGQILTDTQYF. CDR3 DNA sequence: TGTGCCAGCAGCTCGGGACAGATATTAACAGATACGCAGTATTTT. Looking up the rest from reference TRBV5-5 and TRBJ2-3 gives the full variable domain: DAGVTQSPTHLIKTRGQQVTLRCSPISGHKSVSWYQQVLGQGPQFIFQYYEKEERGRGNFPDRFSARQFPNYSSELNVNALLLGDSALYLCASSSGQILTDTQYFGPGTRLTVL.

This clonotype has just a few counts. V gene TRBV12-3 or TRBV12-4 combines with J gene TRBJ1-5; 10 bases agree with TRBD1. The CDR3 spans 16 residues. The V and J ends lost 3 bases and 1 base, in that order; junction bases with no gene match: 3. This CDR3 reads CASSFRDRGSNQPQHF. The CDR3 DNA sequence: TGTGCCAGCAGTTTTAGGGACAGGGGAAGCAATCAGCCCCAGCATTTT.

The rearrangement uses TRBV11-2 and TRBJ2-3; a weak D match, TRBD1 (5 bases). Germline lookup yields CDR1 SGHAT and CDR2 FQNNGV. CDR3 length: 14 amino acids. Trimming cost V 1 base and J 5 bases, with 10 bases left between them. As DNA, the CDR3 is TGTGCCAGCAGCTTAGCAGGGTCGGGAGATACGCAGTATTTT. Protein sequence: CASSLAGSGDTQYF.

Only a few counts were recorded for this clonotype. The chain joins TRBV4-3 to TRBJ2-3, with 9 bases fitting TRBD1. The CDR3 loop spans 15 amino acids. V lost 0 bases, J lost 4 bases, and 2 bases stayed unmatched. CDR1 and CDR2 (germline): LGHNA, YSLEER. DNA for the CDR3: TGCGCCAGCAGCCAAGAGGGACAGGGCCCAGATACGCAGTATTTT. This sequence encodes CASSQEGQGPDTQYF.

This clonotype was observed a few times. V gene TRBV4-1 combines with J gene TRBJ2-5; perhaps D is TRBD1 or TRBD2 (5 bases each). V was clipped by 2 bases and J by 4 bases, with 23 bases between them. CDR1 and CDR2 (germline): MGHRA, YSYEKL. CDR3 size: 18 residues. CDR3 in amino acids: CASSQIRARDAKGETQYF. CDR3 nucleotide sequence: TGCGCCAGCAGCCAAATTAGGGCGAGGGACGCCAAGGGAGAGACCCAGTACTTC.

In this sample, this clonotype turned up a few times. The rearrangement links TRBV7-8 to TRBJ2-2, with TRBD2 matching 12 bases. Germline-derived CDR1 and CDR2 are SGHVS and FQNEAQ. The V segment lost 5 bases and the J segment 5 bases; nucleotides outside the gene matches: 0. The CDR3 sequence is 14 residues long. The CDR3 bases are TGTGCCAGCAGCGGACTAGCGGGGACCGGGGAGCTGTTTTTT. It encodes CASSGLAGTGELFF.

The chain is built from TRBV6-2 or TRBV6-3 and TRBJ2-2; D is perhaps TRBD1 (5 bases). The germline V gene has CDR1 MNHEY and CDR2 SVGEGT. Deletions cut 4 bases from V and 4 bases from J, with 10 bases between. This CDR3 has 14 residues. DNA for the CDR3: TGTGCCAGCAGTTCCCAGGGTTTCACCGGGGAGCTGTTTTTT. Translation gives CASSSQGFTGELFF.

The chain combines TRBV4-3 with TRBJ1-4, with D tentatively TRBD1 (5 bases). CDR1 LGHNA and CDR2 YSLEER come from the germline V gene. The CDR3 totals 18 residues. The germline V and J ends were trimmed by 1 base and 2 bases, with 17 bases remaining between them. The CDR3 nucleotides are TGCGCCAGCAGCCAAGCCCCGGTGAGGGGTGACACTAATGAAAAACTGTTTTTT. It specifies CASSQAPVRGDTNEKLFF.

The chain couples TRBV6-5 to TRBJ2-3; the D gene is possibly TRBD1 (6 bases). The CDR3 is 15 amino acids. Germline lookup yields CDR1 MNHEY and CDR2 SVGAGI. With 4 bases removed from V and 4 bases from J, the gap between germline ends came to 15 bases. As DNA, the CDR3 is TGTGCCAGCAGTTCCGGGACATTATCCCCAGATACGCAGTATTTT. Translation gives CASSSGTLSPDTQYF.

The V gene is TRBV29-1, the J gene TRBJ1-1, with D tentatively TRBD1 (5 bases). Germline V gives CDR1 SQVTM, CDR2 ANQGSEA. The CDR3 runs to 12 residues. V dropped 3 bases and J dropped 7 bases, with 12 bases sitting between them. CDR3 DNA: TGCAGCGTTGATGGGGCAGGGCGTGAAGCTTTCTTT. It codes for CSVDGAGREAFF.

This clonotype was seen a few times. In nucleotides, the CDR3 is TGTGCCAGCAGCTTGGGACTAGCGGGGGGCTGGAGTACGCAGTATTTT. It specifies CASSLGLAGGWSTQYF. J is TRBJ2-3 and V is TRBV3-1, with 15 bases aligning to TRBD2. Looked up from germline, CDR1 is LGHDT and CDR2 is YNNKEL (reference sequence). The CDR3 has 16 residues. With V trimmed by 5 bases and J by 8 bases, 8 bases remained unmatched.

This clonotype has just a few counts. The chain is built from TRBV7-2 and TRBJ1-3; 7 bases are shared with TRBD1. After removal of 5 bases from V and 2 bases from J, the junction contained 9 bases not matched to a gene. The CDR3 sequence is 16 residues long. Germline values: CDR1 SGHTA, CDR2 FQGNSA. The CDR3 loop reads CASSTSQGVAGNTIYF. CDR3 nucleotides: TGTGCCAGCAGCACCTCTCAGGGGGTGGCTGGAAACACCATATATTTT.

The chain couples TRBV20-1 to TRBJ2-3; 8 bases match TRBD2. The V and J ends lost 1 base and 6 bases, in that order; junction bases with no gene match: 3. Germline CDR1 DFQATT, CDR2 SNEGSKA (reference sequence). There are 13 residues in the CDR3. This CDR3 is CSARGPSGDTQYF. Written as DNA, the CDR3 is TGCAGTGCTAGAGGGCCTAGCGGGGATACGCAGTATTTT.

The chain links TRBV25-1 to TRBJ2-5; D gene uncertain. V lost 4 bases to trimming and J lost 5 bases, with 11 bases between them. Germline assignment: CDR1 MGHDK and CDR2 SYGVNS. The CDR3 runs to 13 residues. The CDR3 sequence is CASSADPEETQYF. CDR3 nucleotide sequence: TGTGCCAGCAGTGCCGACCCGGAGGAGACCCAGTACTTC.